The 3 T cell receptor beta chains below were found in one sample sequenced in a study of identical twins. TCRdb re-called the 5' RACE reads through MiXCR, storing one row per CDR3 protein. Counted here are 200,000 to 250,000 distinct CDR3 sequences, 9.5% to 15% occurring once; the ten biggest clones make up 4% to 5%. The sample was also reused in another study, on yellow fever vaccine responses in identical twins.

The sequencing input was memory (CD45RO+) T cells sorted from blood. These receptors came from a woman younger than 30 in good health.

There are many counts of this clonotype. The rearrangement joins TRBV28 to TRBJ1-2, with a tentative D call TRBD1 (5 bases). CDR1 and CDR2 (germline): MDHEN, SYDVKM. Between the trimmed V and J ends, which lost 7 bases and 8 bases, there was a span of 20 bases. The CDR3 contains 14 residues. DNA of the CDR3: TGTGCCAGCAAACCCCCGGGGGAAGTTCGCGGCTACACCTTC. Translating it yields CASKPPGEVRGYTF.

This clonotype turned up a few times. This sequence joins TRBV6-5 and TRBJ2-7; D unclear. The V end lost 2 bases, the J end lost 0 bases, and 11 bases lay between the germline ends. The CDR3 sequence is 15 residues long. The germline gives CDR1 MNHEY, CDR2 SVGAGI. CDR3 nucleotides: TGTGCCAGCAGTTACCCTCAGATGGGCTCCTACGAGCAGTACTTC. Its translation: CASSYPQMGSYEQYF.

This clonotype was counted at least ten times. The CDR3 region is CASSRDGTLVRDTQYF. In DNA form, the CDR3 reads TGTGCCAGCAGCCGAGATGGGACTCTGGTTAGAGATACGCAGTATTTT. The chain employs TRBV11-2 and TRBJ2-3; D might be TRBD2 (6 bases). Germline CDR1 is SGHAT and CDR2 is FQNNGV. Trimming took off 5 bases at V and 5 bases at J, with 20 bases between the two ends. This CDR3 is built from 16 residues.